The clone carrying this TCR beta chain rates as medium-sized. Germline assignment: CDR1 SGHVS and CDR2 FQNEAQ. CDR3 length equals 14 residues. Between the trimmed V and J ends, which lost 1 base and 4 bases, there was a span of 7 bases. The data originate from a study of blood T cell repertoires in COVID-19. Profiling relied on immunoSEQ multiplex PCR, and the TCRdb table lists in-frame clones only, not all of them. The data hold around 100,000 clones, with about 80% observed a single time. V gene TRBV7-8 combines with J gene TRBJ2-2, with D uncertain. Input material: peripheral blood. The clonotype comes from a human donor in a cohort sampled during active COVID-19. The DNA for the CDR3 is TGTGCCAGCAGCTTAGACCCGGTCACCGGGGAGCTGTTTTTT. This translates into CASSLDPVTGELFF.